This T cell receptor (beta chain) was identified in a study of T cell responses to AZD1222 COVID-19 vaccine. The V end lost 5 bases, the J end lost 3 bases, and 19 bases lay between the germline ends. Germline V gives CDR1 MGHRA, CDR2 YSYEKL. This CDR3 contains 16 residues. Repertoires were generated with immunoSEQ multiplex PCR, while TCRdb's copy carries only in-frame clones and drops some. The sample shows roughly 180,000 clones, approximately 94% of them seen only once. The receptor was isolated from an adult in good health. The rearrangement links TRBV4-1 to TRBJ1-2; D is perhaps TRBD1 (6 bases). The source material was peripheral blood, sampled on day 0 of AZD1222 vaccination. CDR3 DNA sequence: TGCGCCAGCAGCAAGAGAGGTCAGGGGTTGGACTATGGCTACACCTTC. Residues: CASSKRGQGLDYGYTF.